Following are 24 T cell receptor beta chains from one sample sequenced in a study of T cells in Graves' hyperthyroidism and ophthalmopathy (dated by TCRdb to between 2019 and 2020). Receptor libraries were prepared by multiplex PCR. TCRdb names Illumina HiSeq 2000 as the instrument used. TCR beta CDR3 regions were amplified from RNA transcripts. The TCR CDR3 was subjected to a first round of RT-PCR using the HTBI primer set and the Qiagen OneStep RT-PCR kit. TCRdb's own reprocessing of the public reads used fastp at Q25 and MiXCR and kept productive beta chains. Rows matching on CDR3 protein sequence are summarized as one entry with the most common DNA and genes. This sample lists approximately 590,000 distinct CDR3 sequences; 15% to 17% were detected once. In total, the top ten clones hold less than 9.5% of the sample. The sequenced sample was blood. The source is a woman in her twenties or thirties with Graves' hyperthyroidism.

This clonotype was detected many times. Here the CDR3 reads CASRRGQLLNQPQHF. The CDR3 region has the DNA TGTGCCAGCAGGAGGGGACAGTTACTAAATCAGCCCCAGCATTTT. The V and J genes are TRBV6-2 or TRBV6-3 and TRBJ1-5; TRBD1 matches at 7 bases. Germline V gene lookup returns CDR1 MNHEY and CDR2 SVGEGT. This CDR3 region has 15 residues. J gave up 4 bases and V 6 bases, and 9 bases lay outside the gene matches.

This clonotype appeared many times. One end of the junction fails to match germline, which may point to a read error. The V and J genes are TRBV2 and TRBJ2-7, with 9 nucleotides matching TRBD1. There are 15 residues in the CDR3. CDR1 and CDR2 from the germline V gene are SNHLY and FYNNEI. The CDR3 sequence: CASSDAGTGSSEQYF. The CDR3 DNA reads TGTGCCAGCAGTGATGCGGGGACAGGGTCCTCCGAGCAGTACTTC.

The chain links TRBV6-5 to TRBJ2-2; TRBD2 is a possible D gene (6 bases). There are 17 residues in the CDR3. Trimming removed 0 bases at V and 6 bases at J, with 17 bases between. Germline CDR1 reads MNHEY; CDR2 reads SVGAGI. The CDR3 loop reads CASSYSAPRLVPGELFF. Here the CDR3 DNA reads TGTGCCAGCAGTTACTCCGCCCCCCGACTAGTGCCCGGGGAGCTGTTTTTT.

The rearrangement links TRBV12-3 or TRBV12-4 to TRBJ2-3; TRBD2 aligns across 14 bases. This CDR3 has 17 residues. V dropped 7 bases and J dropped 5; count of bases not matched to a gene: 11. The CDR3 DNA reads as TGTGCCAGCACCCAACCGGGACTAGCGGGAGTGGGAGATACGCAGTATTTT. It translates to CASTQPGLAGVGDTQYF.

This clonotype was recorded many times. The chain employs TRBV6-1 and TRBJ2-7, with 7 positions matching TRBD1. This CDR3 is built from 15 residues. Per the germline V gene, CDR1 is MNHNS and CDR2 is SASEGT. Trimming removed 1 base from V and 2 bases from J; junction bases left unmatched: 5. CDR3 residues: CASSEVYRGTYEQYF. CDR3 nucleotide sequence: TGTGCCAGCAGTGAAGTTTACAGGGGTACCTACGAGCAGTACTTC.

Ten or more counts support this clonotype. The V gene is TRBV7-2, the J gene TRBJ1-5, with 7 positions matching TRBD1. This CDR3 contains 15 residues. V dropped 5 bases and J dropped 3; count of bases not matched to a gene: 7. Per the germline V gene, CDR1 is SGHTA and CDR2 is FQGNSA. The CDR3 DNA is TGTGCCAGCAGCCCGTACAGGGGCTACAATCAGCCCCAGCATTTT. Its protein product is CASSPYRGYNQPQHF.

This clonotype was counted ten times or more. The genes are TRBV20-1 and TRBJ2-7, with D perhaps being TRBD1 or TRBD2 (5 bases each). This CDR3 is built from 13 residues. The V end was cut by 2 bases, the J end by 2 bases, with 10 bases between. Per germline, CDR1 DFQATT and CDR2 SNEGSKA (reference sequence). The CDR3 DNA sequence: TGCAGTGCTAGAAGGGACCAGACCTACGAGCAGTACTTC. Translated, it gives CSARRDQTYEQYF.

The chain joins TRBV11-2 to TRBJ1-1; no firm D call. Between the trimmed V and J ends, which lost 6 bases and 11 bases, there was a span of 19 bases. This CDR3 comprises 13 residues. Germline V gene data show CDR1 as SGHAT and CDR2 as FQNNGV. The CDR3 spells CASSLTGPRDAFF. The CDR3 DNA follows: TGTGCCAGCAGTTTGACCGGACCTCGGGATGCTTTCTTT.

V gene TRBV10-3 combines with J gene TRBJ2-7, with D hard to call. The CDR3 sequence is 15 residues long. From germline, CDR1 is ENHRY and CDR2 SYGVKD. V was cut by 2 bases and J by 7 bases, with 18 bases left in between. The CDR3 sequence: CAISERWVRDAEQYF. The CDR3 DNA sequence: TGTGCCATCAGTGAGCGTTGGGTGCGAGATGCAGAGCAGTACTTC.

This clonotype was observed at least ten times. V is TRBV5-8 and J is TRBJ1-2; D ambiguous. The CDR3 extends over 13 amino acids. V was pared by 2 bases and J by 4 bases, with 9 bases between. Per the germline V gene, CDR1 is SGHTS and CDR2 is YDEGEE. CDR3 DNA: TGTGCCAGCAGCTTATTGCAGACCTATGGCTACACCTTC. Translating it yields CASSLLQTYGYTF.

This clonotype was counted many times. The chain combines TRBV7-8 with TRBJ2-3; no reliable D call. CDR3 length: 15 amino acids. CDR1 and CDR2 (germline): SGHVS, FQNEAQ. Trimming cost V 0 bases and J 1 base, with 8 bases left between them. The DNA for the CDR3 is TGTGCCAGCAGCTTAGCGCTAGGGCGCACAGATACGCAGTATTTT. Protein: CASSLALGRTDTQYF.

DNA of the CDR3: TGTGCCAGCAGTATACTCCGGGACAGCAGCAATCAGCCCCAGCATTTT. This encodes CASSILRDSSNQPQHF. The rearrangement joins TRBV28 to TRBJ1-5, with TRBD1 matching 7 bases. With 5 bases clipped from V and 1 base from J, the junction kept 8 bases outside the gene matches. CDR3 length: 16 residues. CDR1 is MDHEN, CDR2 SYDVKM, per germline.

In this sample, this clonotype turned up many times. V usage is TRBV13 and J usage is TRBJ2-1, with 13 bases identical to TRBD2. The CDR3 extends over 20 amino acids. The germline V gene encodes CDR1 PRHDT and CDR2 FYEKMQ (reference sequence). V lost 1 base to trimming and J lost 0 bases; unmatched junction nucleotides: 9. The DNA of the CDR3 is TGTGCCAGCAGCTTAGTATCAAGACTAGCGGGAGGAAGCTCCTACAATGAGCAGTTCTTC. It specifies CASSLVSRLAGGSSYNEQFF.

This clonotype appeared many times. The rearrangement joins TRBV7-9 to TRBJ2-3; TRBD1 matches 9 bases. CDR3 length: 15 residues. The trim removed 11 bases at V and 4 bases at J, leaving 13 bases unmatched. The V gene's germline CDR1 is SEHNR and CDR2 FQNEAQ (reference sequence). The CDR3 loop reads CAGYEVGQGPDTQYF. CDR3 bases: TGTGCCGGATACGAAGTGGGACAGGGTCCAGATACGCAGTATTTT.

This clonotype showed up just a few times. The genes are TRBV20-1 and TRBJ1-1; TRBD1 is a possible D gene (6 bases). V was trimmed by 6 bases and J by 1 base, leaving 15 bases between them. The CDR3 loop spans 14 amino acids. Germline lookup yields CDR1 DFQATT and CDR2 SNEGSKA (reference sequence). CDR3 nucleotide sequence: TGCAGTGCCTCGGCGGGCAGGGGGAACACTGAAGCTTTCTTT. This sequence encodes CSASAGRGNTEAFF.

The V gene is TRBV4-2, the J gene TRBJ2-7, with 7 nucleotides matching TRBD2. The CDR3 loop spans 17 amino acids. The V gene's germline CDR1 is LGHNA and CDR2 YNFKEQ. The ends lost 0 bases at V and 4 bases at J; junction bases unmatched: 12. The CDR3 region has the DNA TGTGCCAGCAGCCAAGACTATCGAGGAGCAGCGGGGTACGAGCAGTACTTC. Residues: CASSQDYRGAAGYEQYF.

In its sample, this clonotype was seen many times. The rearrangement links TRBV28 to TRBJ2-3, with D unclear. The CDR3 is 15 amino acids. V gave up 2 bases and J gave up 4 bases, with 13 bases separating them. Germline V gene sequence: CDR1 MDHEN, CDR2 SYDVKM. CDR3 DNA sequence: TGTGCCAGCAGTTTAGGTTTTCTTCAGGCAGATACGCAGTATTTT. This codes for CASSLGFLQADTQYF.

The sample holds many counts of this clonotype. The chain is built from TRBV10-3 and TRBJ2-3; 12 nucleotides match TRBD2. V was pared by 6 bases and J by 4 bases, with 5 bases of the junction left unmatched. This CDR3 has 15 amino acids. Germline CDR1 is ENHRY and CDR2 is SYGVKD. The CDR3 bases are TGTGCCATCAGCAGACTAGCGGGAGAGGCAGATACGCAGTATTTT. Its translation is CAISRLAGEADTQYF.

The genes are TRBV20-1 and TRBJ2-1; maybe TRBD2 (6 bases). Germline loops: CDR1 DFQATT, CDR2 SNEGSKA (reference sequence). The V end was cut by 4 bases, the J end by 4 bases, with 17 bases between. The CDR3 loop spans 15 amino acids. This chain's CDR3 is CSATSSGLGYNEQFF. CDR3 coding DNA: TGCAGTGCTACCAGTAGCGGTCTAGGATACAATGAGCAGTTCTTC.

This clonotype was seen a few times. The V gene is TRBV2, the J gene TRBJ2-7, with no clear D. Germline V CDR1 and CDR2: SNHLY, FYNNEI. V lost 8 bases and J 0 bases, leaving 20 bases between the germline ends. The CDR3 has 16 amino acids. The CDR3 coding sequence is TGTGCCAGCGACCCGGCTGGTGCACGATTCTCCTACGAGCAGTACTTC. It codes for CASDPAGARFSYEQYF.

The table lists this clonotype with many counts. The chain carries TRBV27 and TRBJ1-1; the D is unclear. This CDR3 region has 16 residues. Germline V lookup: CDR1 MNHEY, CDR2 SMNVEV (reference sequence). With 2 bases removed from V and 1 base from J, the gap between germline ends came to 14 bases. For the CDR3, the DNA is TGTGCCAGCAGTTTAGGGATTGCGGATTCGAACACTGAAGCTTTCTTT. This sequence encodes CASSLGIADSNTEAFF.

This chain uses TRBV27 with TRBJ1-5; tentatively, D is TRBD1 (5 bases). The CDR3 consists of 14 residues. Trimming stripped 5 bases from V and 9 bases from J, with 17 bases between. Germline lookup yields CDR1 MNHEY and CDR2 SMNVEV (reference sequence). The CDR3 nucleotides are TGTGCCAGCAGTCCATCGGGACCCTCCGGGCCCCAGCATTTT. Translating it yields CASSPSGPSGPQHF.

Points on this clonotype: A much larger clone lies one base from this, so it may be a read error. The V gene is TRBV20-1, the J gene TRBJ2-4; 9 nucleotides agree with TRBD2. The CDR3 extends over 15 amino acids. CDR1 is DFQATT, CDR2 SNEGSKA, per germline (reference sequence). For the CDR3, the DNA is TGCAGTGCTAATCGACGGGGACTAGCCAGAAACATTCAGTACTTC. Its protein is CSANRRGLARNIQYF.

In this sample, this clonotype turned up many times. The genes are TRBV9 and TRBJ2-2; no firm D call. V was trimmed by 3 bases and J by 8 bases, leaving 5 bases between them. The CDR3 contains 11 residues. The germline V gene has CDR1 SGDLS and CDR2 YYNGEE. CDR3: CASSAAGELFF. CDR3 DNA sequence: TGTGCCAGCAGCGCCGCTGGGGAGCTGTTTTTT.